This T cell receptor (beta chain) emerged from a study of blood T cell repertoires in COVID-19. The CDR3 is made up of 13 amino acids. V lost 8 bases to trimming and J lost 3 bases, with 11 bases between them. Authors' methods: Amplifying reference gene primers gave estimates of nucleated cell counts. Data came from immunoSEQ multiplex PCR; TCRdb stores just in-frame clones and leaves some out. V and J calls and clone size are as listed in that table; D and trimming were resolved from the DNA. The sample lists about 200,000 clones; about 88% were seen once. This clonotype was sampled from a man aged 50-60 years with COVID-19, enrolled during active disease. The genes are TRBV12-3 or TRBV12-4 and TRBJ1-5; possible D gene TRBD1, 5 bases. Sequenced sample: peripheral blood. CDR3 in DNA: TGTGCCAGCCAGGGCAGATCCAATCAGCCCCAGCATTTT. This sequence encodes CASQGRSNQPQHF.